This TCR beta chain appears in the sequencing data of a study of blood T cells in healthy people across ages. A second PCR of roughly 7 to 11 cycles used a sample-barcoded 5' primer and a J-beta primer mix. TCRdb re-derived calls from the 5' RACE reads in MiXCR, one entry per CDR3 protein. The sample lists some 1,000,000 distinct CDR3 sequences, roughly 24% occurring once. The V gene lost 6 bases and the J gene lost 6 bases, with 11 bases spanning the gap. CDR1 and CDR2 from the germline V gene are DFQATT and SNEGSKA (reference sequence). The CDR3 has 11 amino acids. Separately, the same data were catalogued under a study of T cells of mothers and their children.

Sequenced sample: blood. This TCR was recovered from a girl aged 2 to 10 in good health. This chain connects TRBV20-1 to TRBJ1-2; D ambiguous. CDR3 sequence reads: CSAVGLNGYTF. The CDR3 DNA is TGCAGTGCCGTGGGGTTGAATGGCTACACCTTC.